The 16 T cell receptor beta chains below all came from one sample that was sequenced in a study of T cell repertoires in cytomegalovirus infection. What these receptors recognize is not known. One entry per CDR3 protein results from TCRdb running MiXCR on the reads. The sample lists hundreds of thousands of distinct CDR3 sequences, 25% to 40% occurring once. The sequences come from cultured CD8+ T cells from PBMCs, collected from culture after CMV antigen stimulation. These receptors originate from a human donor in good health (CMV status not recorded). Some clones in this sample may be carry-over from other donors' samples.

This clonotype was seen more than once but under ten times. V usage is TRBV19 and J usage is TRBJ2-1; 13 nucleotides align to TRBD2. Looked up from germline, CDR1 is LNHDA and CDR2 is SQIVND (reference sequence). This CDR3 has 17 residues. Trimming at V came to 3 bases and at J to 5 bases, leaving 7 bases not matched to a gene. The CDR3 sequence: CASSIAPGLAGDNEQFF. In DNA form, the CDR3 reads TGTGCCAGTAGTATCGCCCCAGGACTAGCGGGGGACAATGAGCAGTTCTTC.

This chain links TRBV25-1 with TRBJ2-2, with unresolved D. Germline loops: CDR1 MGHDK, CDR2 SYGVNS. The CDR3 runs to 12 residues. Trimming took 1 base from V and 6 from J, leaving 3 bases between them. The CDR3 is CASSESPGELFF. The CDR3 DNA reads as TGTGCCAGCAGTGAATCCCCCGGGGAGCTGTTTTTT.

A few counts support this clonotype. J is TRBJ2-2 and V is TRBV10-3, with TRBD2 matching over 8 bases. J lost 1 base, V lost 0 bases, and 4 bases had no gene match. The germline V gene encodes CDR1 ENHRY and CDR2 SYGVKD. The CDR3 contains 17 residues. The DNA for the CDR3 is TGTGCCATCAGTGAGTCGATGGCGGGGGGGAACACCGGGGAGCTGTTTTTT. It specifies CAISESMAGGNTGELFF.

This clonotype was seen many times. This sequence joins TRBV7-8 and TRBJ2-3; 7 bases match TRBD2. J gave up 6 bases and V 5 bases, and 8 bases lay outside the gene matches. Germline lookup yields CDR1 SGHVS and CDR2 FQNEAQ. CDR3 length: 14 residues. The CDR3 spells CASSPPTSADTQYF. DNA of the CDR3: TGTGCCAGCAGCCCCCCAACTAGCGCCGATACGCAGTATTTT.

The DNA for the CDR3 is TGTGCCAGTAGTATCCAGACCCTCGGCTACACCTTC. Its protein product is CASSIQTLGYTF. The rearrangement uses TRBV19 and TRBJ1-2; D is unresolved. From germline, CDR1 is LNHDA and CDR2 SQIVND (reference sequence). The germline V and J ends were trimmed by 3 bases and 8 bases, with 10 bases remaining between them. CDR3 length equals 12 residues. Variable domain in full (rest from reference TRBV19 and TRBJ1-2): DGGITQSPKYLFRKEGQNVTLSCEQNLNHDAMYWYRQDPGQGLRLIYYSQIVNDFQKGDIAEGYSVSREKKESFPLTVTSAQKNPTAFYLCASSIQTLGYTFGSGTRLTVV.

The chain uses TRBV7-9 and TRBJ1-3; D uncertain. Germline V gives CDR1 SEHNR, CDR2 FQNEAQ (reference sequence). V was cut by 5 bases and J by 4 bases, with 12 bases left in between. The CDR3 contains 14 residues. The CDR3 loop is CASSQTERGNTIYF. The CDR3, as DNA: TGTGCCAGCAGCCAGACGGAAAGGGGAAACACCATATATTTT.

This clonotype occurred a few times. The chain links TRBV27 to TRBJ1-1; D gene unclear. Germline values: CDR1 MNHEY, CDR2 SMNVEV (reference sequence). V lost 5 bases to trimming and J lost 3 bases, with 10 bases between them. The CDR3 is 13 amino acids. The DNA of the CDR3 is TGTGCCAGCAGTATAAGAGTATACACTGAAGCTTTCTTT. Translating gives CASSIRVYTEAFF.

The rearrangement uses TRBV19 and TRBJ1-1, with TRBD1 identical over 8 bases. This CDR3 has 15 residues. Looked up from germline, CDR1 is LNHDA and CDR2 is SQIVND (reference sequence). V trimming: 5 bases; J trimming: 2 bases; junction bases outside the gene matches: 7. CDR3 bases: TGTGCCAGTAGTTCGGGACAGGTCCTCAACACTGAAGCTTTCTTT. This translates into CASSSGQVLNTEAFF.

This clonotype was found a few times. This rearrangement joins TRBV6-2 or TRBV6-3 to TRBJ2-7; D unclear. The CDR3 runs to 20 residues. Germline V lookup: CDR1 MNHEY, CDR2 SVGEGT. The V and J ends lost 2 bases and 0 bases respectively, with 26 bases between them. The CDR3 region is CASSYRYDGNTPDSSYEQYV. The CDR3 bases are TGTGCCAGCAGTTACAGGTACGACGGCAACACTCCTGATAGCTCCTACGAGCAGTACGTC.

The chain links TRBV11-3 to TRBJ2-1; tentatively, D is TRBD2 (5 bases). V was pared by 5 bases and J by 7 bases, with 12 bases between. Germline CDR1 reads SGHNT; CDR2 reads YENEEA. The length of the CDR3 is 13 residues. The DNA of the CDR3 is TGTGCCAGCAGCCCCTATACGGGGAATGAGCAGTTCTTC. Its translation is CASSPYTGNEQFF. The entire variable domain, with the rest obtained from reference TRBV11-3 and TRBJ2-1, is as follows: EAGVVQSPRYKIIEKKQPVAFWCNPISGHNTLYWYLQNLGQGPELLIRYENEEAVDDSQLPKDRFSAERLKGVDSTLKIQPAELGDSAVYLCASSPYTGNEQFFGPGTRLTVL.

The CDR3 bases are TGTGCCAGCAGTTTGGGACTGGTTAATGAAAAACTGTTTTTT. Amino acid sequence: CASSLGLVNEKLFF. The rearrangement uses TRBV12-3 or TRBV12-4 and TRBJ1-4; possibly TRBD1 for D (5 bases). The CDR3 length is 14 residues. The V end was cut by 3 bases, the J end by 4 bases, with 9 bases between.

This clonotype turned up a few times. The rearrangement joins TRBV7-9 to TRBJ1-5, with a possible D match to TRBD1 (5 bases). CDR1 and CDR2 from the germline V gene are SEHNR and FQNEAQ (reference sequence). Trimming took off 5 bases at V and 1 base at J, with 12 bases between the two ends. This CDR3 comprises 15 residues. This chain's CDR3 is CASSVFEGSNQPQHF. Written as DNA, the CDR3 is TGTGCCAGCAGCGTCTTCGAGGGGAGCAATCAGCCCCAGCATTTT.

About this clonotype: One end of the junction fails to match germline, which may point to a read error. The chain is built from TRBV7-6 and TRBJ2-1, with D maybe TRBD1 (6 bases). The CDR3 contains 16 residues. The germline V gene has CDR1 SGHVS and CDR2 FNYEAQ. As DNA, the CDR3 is TGTGCTAGCAGCTTAGTGGTGGGGGCGGCCTACAATGAGCAGTTCTTC. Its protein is CASSLVVGAAYNEQFF. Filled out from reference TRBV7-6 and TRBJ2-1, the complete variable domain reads GAGVSQSPRYKVTKRGQDVALRCDPISGHVSLYWYRQALGQGPEFLTYFNYEAQQDKSGLPNDRFSAERPEGSISTLTIQRTEQRDSAMYRCASSLVVGAAYNEQFFGPGTRLTVL.

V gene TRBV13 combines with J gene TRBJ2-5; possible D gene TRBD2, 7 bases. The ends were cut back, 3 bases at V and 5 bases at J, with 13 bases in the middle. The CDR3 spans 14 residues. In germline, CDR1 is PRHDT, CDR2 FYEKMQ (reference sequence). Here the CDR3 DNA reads TGTGCCAGCAGCTTCGGGGGGCGGACTGAGACCCAGTACTTC. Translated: CASSFGGRTETQYF.

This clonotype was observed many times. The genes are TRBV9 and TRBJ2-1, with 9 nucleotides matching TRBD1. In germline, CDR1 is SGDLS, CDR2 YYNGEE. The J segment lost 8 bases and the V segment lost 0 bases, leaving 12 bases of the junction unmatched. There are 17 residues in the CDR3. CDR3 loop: CASSVDPTGQGFYEQFF. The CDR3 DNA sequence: TGTGCCAGCAGCGTAGACCCTACGGGACAGGGTTTCTATGAGCAGTTCTTC.

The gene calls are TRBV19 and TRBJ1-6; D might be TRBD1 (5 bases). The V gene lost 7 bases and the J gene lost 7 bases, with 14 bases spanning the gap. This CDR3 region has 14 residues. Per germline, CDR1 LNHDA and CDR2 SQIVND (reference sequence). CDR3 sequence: CASTRGTLNSPLHF. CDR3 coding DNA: TGTGCCAGTACCCGCGGGACCCTAAATTCACCCCTCCACTTT.